These 9 T cell receptor beta chains were sequenced from one sample in a study of spatial heterogeneity in lung cancer. Findings of the study overall: Tracking of tumor mutation counts was seen in expanded intratumoral alpha and beta TCR counts.

As for time point: sample taken at primary tumor resection. Each CDR3 protein gets one entry after TCRdb re-called the 5' RACE reads with MiXCR. The sample holds around 15,000 distinct CDR3 sequences, approximately 7% seen once. Their recognized antigens are unknown. Sequences were derived from lung tumor tissue, sampled at surgery. The receptors shown here come from a female donor with early-stage non-small cell lung cancer.

This clonotype was seen many times. The library was built for alpha chains, so this beta chain is an off-target read and its size means little. The genes are TRBV10-3 and TRBJ2-5; 10 bases fit TRBD1. Germline V CDR1 and CDR2: ENHRY, SYGVKD. V lost 7 bases to trimming and J lost 2 bases; unmatched junction nucleotides: 7. This CDR3 is built from 15 residues. The CDR3 region is CAINSGQGGQETQYF. The CDR3 bases are TGTGCCATCAACTCAGGACAGGGGGGACAAGAGACCCAGTACTTC.

By share, this clonotype counts as medium-sized. This beta chain is an off-target read within a library intended for alpha chains, so its frequency means little. V and J are TRBV16 and TRBJ2-5; 8 positions agree with TRBD1. This CDR3 comprises 13 residues. J lost 2 bases, V lost 5 bases, and 1 base had no gene match. Germline CDR1 is KGHSY and CDR2 is FQNENV. CDR3 DNA: TGTGCCAGCAGCGACAGGGGTCAAGAGACCCAGTACTTC. Its translation: CASSDRGQETQYF.

This clonotype showed up many times. A read error may produce the germline difference seen at one junction end. The library was designed around alpha chains, so this beta chain is a stray read whose abundance carries little weight. The chain recombines TRBV6-2 or TRBV6-3 with TRBJ1-5; 12 bases line up with TRBD1. Germline assignment: CDR1 MNHEY and CDR2 SVGEGT. The CDR3 runs to 15 residues. The CDR3 protein is CASSPGTGGKQPQHF. As DNA, the CDR3 is TGTGCCAGCAGTCCCGGGACAGGGGGCAAACAGCCCCAGCATTTT.

Notes on this clonotype: This beta chain is an unintended read in a library built for alpha chains; its size means little. The gene calls are TRBV3-1 and TRBJ2-6, with D possibly being TRBD2 (6 bases). V lost 0 bases to trimming and J lost 0 bases, with 15 bases between them. The CDR3 runs to 19 residues. CDR1 is LGHDT, CDR2 YNNKEL, per germline (reference sequence). The DNA of the CDR3 is TGTGCCAGCAGCCAAGAGGTGGGGAGGCAGGACTCTGGGGCCAACGTCCTGACTTTC. It codes for CASSQEVGRQDSGANVLTF. Using reference TRBV3-1 and TRBJ2-6 for the parts outside the CDR3, the full variable domain is DTAVSQTPKYLVTQMGNDKSIKCEQNLGHDTMYWYKQDSKKFLKIMFSYNNKELIINETVPNRFSPKSPDKAHLNLHINSLELGDSAVYFCASSQEVGRQDSGANVLTFGAGSRLTVL.

A note on this clonotype: This beta chain turned up in a library designed for alpha chains; as an off-target read, its abundance says little. J is TRBJ1-5 and V is TRBV3-1; D is unclear. The CDR3 extends over 13 amino acids. The ends were cut back, 0 bases at V and 6 bases at J, with 6 bases in the middle. Germline V lookup: CDR1 LGHDT, CDR2 YNNKEL (reference sequence). CDR3 nucleotide sequence: TGTGCCAGCAGCCAAGATCAAGGTCAGCCCCAGCATTTT. Translation: CASSQDQGQPQHF.

Of note for this clonotype: In a library made to pick up alpha chains, this beta chain is a stray read with a size that means little. The CDR3 coding sequence is TGTGCCAGCAGTGCCCTTCTCGGGAGCACAGATACGCAGTATTTT. Translated, it gives CASSALLGSTDTQYF. The chain is built from TRBV6-1 and TRBJ2-3; the D is unclear. From germline, CDR1 is MNHNS and CDR2 SASEGT. V lost 4 bases and J 0 bases, leaving 11 bases between the germline ends. This CDR3 has 15 residues.

This clonotype has ten or more counts. This beta chain appears as a stray read in a library generated for alpha chains; its size is not informative. The CDR3 spells CASSLAGSNQPQHF. CDR3 nucleotide sequence: TGTGCCAGCAGCTTAGCAGGGAGCAATCAGCCCCAGCATTTT. The gene calls are TRBV7-2 and TRBJ1-5; D not certain. The CDR3 consists of 14 residues. V was pared by 0 bases and J by 1 base, with 4 bases between. The germline V gene encodes CDR1 SGHTA and CDR2 FQGNSA. The whole variable domain, filled in from reference TRBV7-2 and TRBJ1-5, reads GAGVSQSPSNKVTEKGKDVELRCDPISGHTALYWYRQSLGQGLEFLIYFQGNSAPDKSGLPSDRFSAERTGGSVSTLTIQRTQQEDSAVYLCASSLAGSNQPQHFGDGTRLSIL.

This clonotype turned up a few times. This beta chain appears as a stray read in a library generated for alpha chains; its size is not informative. The J gene is TRBJ1-1, the V gene TRBV12-3 or TRBV12-4; D remains unclear. The CDR3 totals 14 residues. V was cut by 7 bases and J by 1 base, with 13 bases left in between. This chain's CDR3 is CASTPRNSNTEAFF. The CDR3 DNA follows: TGTGCCAGCACCCCGAGAAACTCGAACACTGAAGCTTTCTTT.

This clonotype showed up many times. This beta chain came through as a stray read in a library set up for alpha chains, and its size says little. The chain uses TRBV9 and TRBJ1-1; TRBD1 might be the D (5 bases). This CDR3 is 14 amino acids long. Germline CDR1 is SGDLS and CDR2 is YYNGEE. V was shortened by 4 bases and J by 5 bases, with 15 bases between the two germline ends. The CDR3 region has the DNA TGTGCCAGCAGCCCAGTCTTCCGGGGGACTGAAGCTTTCTTT. Amino acids: CASSPVFRGTEAFF.